This paragraph covers one T cell receptor beta chain sequence. This clone was seen just once. No antigen is known for it. No base qualities exist here, and no much larger clone lies one base off it. This sample was taken from a study of blood T cell repertoires in COVID-19 (dated by TCRdb to the early 2020s). With respect to the entire study: Samples from collaborators originated in the United States, Italy and Spain and spanned both the acute and convalescent phases of COVID-19. The material from the prospective study consisted of cDNA or gDNA derived from T cells, B-cell-depleted T cells, or PBMCs. Subjects who had been exposed to COVID-19, were actively infected with it, or had recovered from it provided the deeply sampled blood TCRbeta repertoires that made up the dataset. The repertoires were released in a freely available public database meant as a resource for research on the immune response to SARS-CoV-2. The samples were drawn from the first 160 participants of the ongoing ImmuneRACE study and from more than 1,000 subjects provided by 6 global collaborators. The sample metadata nearly always contained a de-identified subject ID, COVID-19 status, age in years and sex. HLA class I and class II types, where available, came from metadata supplied by the sample provider rather than from assay-based typing.

The immunoSEQ Assay, a bias-controlled multiplex PCR, was used to amplify TCRbeta CDR3 regions from genomic DNA. For the original study's pipeline: The number of nucleated cells in each sample was estimated by amplification of reference gene primers within the assay. To quantify the absolute abundance of each unique TCRbeta CDR3 rearrangement, sequence reads were collapsed and filtered. For each sample, productive Simpson clonality was calculated by taking the square root of Simpson's diversity index across productive rearrangements. In its TCRdb copy, this immuneACCESS table keeps in-frame sequences only and misses some clones. Where compared with another copy, unresolved V genes explain less than half of these, and the others have no known cause. V and J calls and clone size come straight from that table; D and trimming were deduced from the DNA. This sample holds 180,000 or so clones; roughly 88% were observed only once. The biggest ten clones account for 13% to 15% of the sample.

Participants in the prospective study were aged roughly 18 to 100 years, lived in 20 to 25 United States geographic areas, and enrolled through a virtual design. In the prospective study, cohorts were assigned on the basis of participant-reported clinical history obtained from a screening survey and a study questionnaire. Recovered participants in ImmuneRACE Cohort 3 were defined as having two consecutive negative NP/OP PCR tests, clearance from a healthcare professional, or resolution of symptoms. In the prospective study, whole blood, serum and a nasopharyngeal or oropharyngeal swab were collected from each participant by mobile phlebotomists. Prospective study participants could optionally give additional blood draws and questionnaires over an approximately 2-month period. Before DNA extraction, prospective study blood samples were shipped either frozen or at room temperature. Results and caveats for the whole study, not just this receptor: How much clinical and demographic metadata was included differed by source and by participant, and the metadata was provided uncurated.

The sequencing input was PBMCs or T cells enriched from blood (not recorded which). The receptor's source is a man aged 50-59 years who had recovered from COVID-19.

The base sequence is TGTGCCAGCAGCCCGAAACGGTTCTCTGGAAACACCATATATTTT. Translated, this is CASSPKRFSGNTIYF. In this chain, TRBV3-1 (or the pseudogene TRBV3-2) is recombined with TRBJ1-3; the D gene identity is not certain. The junction shows trimming of 4 bases on V and 0 bases on J, plus 10 bases between the germline ends. The CDR3, cysteine through phenylalanine, is 15 amino acids long. This entry keeps only the CDR3 DNA: 45 bases, framed from base 1. The CDR1 and CDR2 encoded by the germline V gene (reference sequence) are LGHDT and YNNKEL.